This T cell receptor (beta chain) is from a study of beta chain features in type 1 diabetes. The overall study: Sorted cells, approximately 110,000,000 in number, were examined across all samples.

The isolated RNA, all of it, was reverse transcribed, so expressed TCRB transcripts were what got sequenced. The method was immunoSEQ multiplex PCR; TCRdb's version includes in-frame clones alone and lacks a portion of them. The table has roughly 230,000 clones, under 13% seen once. Sorting produced populations that all topped 95% purity. Notes on this clone: The antigen remains unidentified.

Whole-study findings and limits: Compared to healthy donors, patients appeared to have naive, central memory and Treg TCRB repertoires that were more alike. Moderate yet significant TCRB CDR3 shortening was seen in Type 1 diabetes patients in all four CD4+ subsets.

This clonotype originated in a man aged 25-40 years with type 1 diabetes. The sample comprised naive CD4+ T cells from blood.

As DNA, the CDR3 is TGTGCCAGCAGTACCGGGACATACAATCAGCCCCAGCATTTT. This encodes CASSTGTYNQPQHF. This rearrangement joins TRBV5-4 to TRBJ1-5; D perhaps matches TRBD1 (6 bases). This CDR3 contains 14 residues. CDR1 is SGHNT, CDR2 YYREEE, per germline (reference sequence). Trimming shortened V by 5 bases and J by 3 bases, and 12 bases separated the two germline ends. Combining the CDR3 with reference TRBV5-4 and TRBJ1-5 gives the whole variable domain ETGVTQSPTHLIKTRGQQVTLRCSSQSGHNTVSWYQQALGQGPQFIFQYYREEENGRGNFPPRFSGLQFPNYSSELNVNALELDDSALYLCASSTGTYNQPQHFGDGTRLSIL.